Described below is a single T cell receptor beta chain sequence and its context. What it binds is not known. This CDR3 comprises 15 residues. The V end was cut by 4 bases, the J end by 5 bases, with 18 bases between. Per germline, CDR1 SGHRS and CDR2 YFSETQ. Via MiXCR, TCRdb re-called the 5' RACE reads, giving one row per CDR3 protein. This sample carries some 500,000 distinct CDR3 sequences, about 13% of them seen once, and the ten largest clones take about 14%. The data were taken from a study of T cells after yellow fever vaccination. Study observations and caveats: Clonotypes appearing in both CD4 and CD8 compartments existed, and their share was small. Contamination of FACS-sorted repertoires by abundant clonotypes from the bulk population could occur.

The sequence was obtained from a man aged 30 to 45 who received the YFV17D yellow fever vaccine. The sequenced sample was PBMCs, obtained on the day of the yellow fever booster vaccination. This chain joins TRBV5-1 and TRBJ2-5, with TRBD2 as a possible D gene (5 bases). The CDR3 here is CASSDTPGSKETQYF. CDR3 nucleotides: TGCGCCAGCAGCGACACTCCGGGAAGCAAGGAGACCCAGTACTTC.